This T cell receptor (beta chain) is from a study of OX40 agonist ivuxolimab in advanced cancers. For the wider study: Ivuxolimab was an agonistic, fully human IgG2 monoclonal antibody directed against OX40 (CD134), a costimulatory receptor. Among the approximately 54 dose-escalation patients, some 20 had hepatocellular carcinoma, approximately 15 melanoma, 9 renal cell carcinoma and 9 head and neck cancer. Peripheral TCRbeta sequencing aimed to test whether ivuxolimab altered TCR sequence diversity and caused clonal T-cell expansion. Prior anti-PD-1, anti-PD-L1 or anti-CTLA-4 therapy was permitted, and 30% to 50% of dose-escalation patients had received checkpoint inhibitors. Intravenous ivuxolimab was administered to patients every 2 weeks at six dose levels: 0.01, 0.1, 0.3, 1.5, 3 and 10 mg/kg. Three dose-escalation patients achieved partial responses, one with hepatocellular carcinoma and two with cutaneous melanoma. The paper reports the monotherapy dose-escalation portion (N of about 54 patients) of the phase I ivuxolimab trial. A male proportion of 75% to 85% and a mean age of 60 years, ranging from roughly 23 to 85, were recorded for the dose-escalation cohort.

Between the V and J ends, shortened by 4 bases and 7 bases respectively, the junction contains 11 bases. Per the germline V gene, MNHEY is the CDR1 and SVGAGI is the CDR2. From its cysteine to its phenylalanine, the CDR3 spans 12 amino acids. Here the CDR3 DNA is all that survives: 36 bases in frame from base 1. A remark on this clone: The antigen this receptor binds is unknown. Per-base quality was not reported, and no clone a single base away is much larger than it.

For sequencing of the TCRbeta CDR3 region, genomic DNA was extracted from the sorted cells. The immunoSEQ Assay was used to sequence the TCRbeta CDR3 regions. The table was pulled from immuneACCESS by TCRdb, which kept in-frame rearrangements only. Such tables lose some clones; where checked, under half of the loss comes from unresolved V genes, and the rest has no known cause. The sample profile shows about 78,000 clones; around 87% of them were found once. The ten largest make up just under 0.25% of the sample. The trial excluded patients who had a history of autoimmune disease or who were on systemic immunosuppression. In every dose cohort, peripheral blood was drawn for TCR sequencing at baseline, cycle 4 day 1, and cycle 7 day 1. Samples were obtained from an open-label, multicenter, first-in-human phase I dose-escalation trial of ivuxolimab. Adults with locally advanced or metastatic melanoma, renal cell carcinoma, hepatocellular carcinoma or head and neck squamous cell carcinoma were enrolled in the trial. CD4+ and CD8+ T cells were sorted separately from peripheral blood before TCR sequencing.

The research as a whole found: Clonal expansion of both CD4+ and CD8+ blood T cells was observed from baseline to week 6 at doses 0.1 to 3.0 mg/kg. In the 0.1-3.0 mg/kg groups, partial responders had among the lowest normalized peripheral clonal expansion, particularly in CD8+ T cells. Which antigens the clonally expanded peripheral T cells were specific for was not determined. After ivuxolimab, expanded clones were on average more numerous among CD8+ T cells than among CD4+ T cells. Low levels of normalized T-cell clonal expansion were also shown by some nonresponding patients.

The receptor comes from an adult with an advanced solid tumor such as melanoma, head and neck, liver or kidney cancer. The chain is encoded by TRBV6-5 joined to TRBJ2-7, with a weak D call of TRBD2 (6 bases match). Sequenced material: CD4+ or CD8+ T cells sorted from blood, taken in a trial of the OX40 agonist ivuxolimab. The DNA sequence is TGTGCCAGCAGTTCCCCGGGGGAAGAGCAGTACTTC. Translation gives CASSSPGEEQYF.